These 16 T cell receptor beta chains were all obtained from the same sample, sequenced in a study of cytomegalovirus exposure and HLA in healthy donors. It was with 60 Vbeta and 13 Jbeta primers that the PCR ran. Libraries were prepared by immunoSEQ multiplex PCR; TCRdb keeps only in-frame clonotypes and omits some of them. The table records 120,000 to 150,000 clones, 73% of them present only once. Sequences were obtained from PBMCs. All receptors come from a woman younger than 30 in good health and CMV-seronegative.

This chain joins TRBV20-1 and TRBJ2-1; tentatively, D is TRBD2 (6 bases). In germline, CDR1 is DFQATT, CDR2 SNEGSKA (reference sequence). This CDR3 spans 11 amino acids. The V and J ends lost 3 bases and 10 bases respectively, with 10 bases between them. Written as DNA, the CDR3 is TGCAGTGCTAGGACTAGAGAGGAGCAGTTCTTC. Translated, it gives CSARTREEQFF.

This chain uses TRBV10-3 with TRBJ1-2; no reliable D call. The V and J ends lost 0 bases and 7 bases respectively, with 12 bases between them. CDR1 ENHRY and CDR2 SYGVKD come from the germline V gene. The CDR3 runs to 14 residues. CDR3 nucleotide sequence: TGTGCCATCAGTGAGTCGAGGCAGTCTTGTGGCTACACCTTC. Its protein is CAISESRQSCGYTF.

The V call is TRBV19, the J call TRBJ2-7, with D tentatively TRBD2 (5 bases). V was clipped by 3 bases and J by 0 bases, with 15 bases between them. Looked up from germline, CDR1 is LNHDA and CDR2 is SQIVND (reference sequence). This CDR3 comprises 16 residues. The CDR3 DNA sequence: TGTGCCAGTAGTATCGGGGTGCCGCCGAGCTCCTACGAGCAGTACTTC. As protein: CASSIGVPPSSYEQYF.

V is TRBV5-4 and J is TRBJ2-1, with a tentative D call TRBD2 (5 bases). Germline V lookup: CDR1 SGHNT, CDR2 YYREEE (reference sequence). The CDR3 has 15 amino acids. V dropped 0 bases and J dropped 1 base, with 8 bases sitting between them. CDR3 coding DNA: TGTGCCAGCAGCTTGGGGACTGCTTCCTACAATGAGCAGTTCTTC. Translation gives CASSLGTASYNEQFF. Full variable domain (outside the CDR3, taken from reference TRBV5-4 and TRBJ2-1): ETGVTQSPTHLIKTRGQQVTLRCSSQSGHNTVSWYQQALGQGPQFIFQYYREEENGRGNFPPRFSGLQFPNYSSELNVNALELDDSALYLCASSLGTASYNEQFFGPGTRLTVL.

The chain is built from TRBV2 and TRBJ2-7, with TRBD2 as a possible D gene (5 bases). Germline lookup yields CDR1 SNHLY and CDR2 FYNNEI. This CDR3 region has 14 residues. Trimming stripped 6 bases from V and 4 bases from J, with 16 bases between. The CDR3 sequence: CASSLQELVYEQYF. The DNA for the CDR3 is TGTGCCAGCAGCCTCCAAGAACTAGTGTACGAGCAGTACTTC.

The gene calls are TRBV4-3 and TRBJ2-1; D not resolved. Germline CDR1 reads LGHNA; CDR2 reads YSLEER. The CDR3 runs to 15 residues. The ends were cut back, 1 base at V and 6 bases at J, with 13 bases in the middle. The CDR3 loop is CASSQVGGLGNEQFF. Here the CDR3 DNA reads TGCGCCAGCAGCCAAGTTGGTGGCCTAGGCAATGAGCAGTTCTTC.

The genes are TRBV6-6 and TRBJ1-2; D unresolved. Trimming took 0 bases from V and 4 from J, leaving 9 bases between them. This CDR3 comprises 14 residues. The germline V gene has CDR1 MNHNY and CDR2 SVGAGI (reference sequence). The CDR3 here is CASSYSDSSYGYTF. The CDR3 DNA reads TGTGCCAGCAGTTACTCGGATAGCAGCTATGGCTACACCTTC.

The CDR3: CASSFGSDRANTGELFF. CDR3 sequence (DNA): TGTGCCAGCAGCTTTGGCTCCGACAGAGCGAACACCGGGGAGCTGTTTTTT. The chain employs TRBV7-3 and TRBJ2-2; D is possibly TRBD1 (5 bases). The germline V gene encodes CDR1 SGHTA and CDR2 FQGTGA. CDR3 size: 17 residues. Trimming stripped 3 bases from V and 0 bases from J, with 14 bases between.

Only one count was recorded for this clone. For the CDR3, the DNA is TGTGCCAGCAGTGCCCCGGGGTGGGCGACCGGGGAGCTGTTTTTT. As protein: CASSAPGWATGELFF. The genes are TRBV28 and TRBJ2-2, with D perhaps matching TRBD2 (5 bases). In germline, CDR1 is MDHEN, CDR2 SYDVKM. The CDR3 extends over 15 amino acids. Trimming stripped 5 bases from V and 5 bases from J, with 15 bases between.

J is TRBJ2-5 and V is TRBV19; D may be TRBD2 (5 bases). The V end was cut by 7 bases, the J end by 5 bases, with 14 bases between. The CDR3 is 13 residues long. The germline gives CDR1 LNHDA, CDR2 SQIVND (reference sequence). The CDR3 loop is CASTSGQRETQYF. CDR3 coding DNA: TGTGCCAGTACCTCGGGCCAGCGGGAGACCCAGTACTTC. The full variable domain, its missing parts supplied by reference TRBV19 and TRBJ2-5, is DGGITQSPKYLFRKEGQNVTLSCEQNLNHDAMYWYRQDPGQGLRLIYYSQIVNDFQKGDIAEGYSVSREKKESFPLTVTSAQKNPTAFYLCASTSGQRETQYFGPGTRLLVL.

The V call is TRBV19, the J call TRBJ1-5; D perhaps matches TRBD1 (6 bases). V was cut by 6 bases and J by 3 bases, with 18 bases left in between. The length of the CDR3 is 16 residues. The germline CDR1 and CDR2 sequences are LNHDA and SQIVND (reference sequence). The CDR3 DNA follows: TGTGCCAGTAGGCTCGCAGGGGATCCCTTCAATCAGCCCCAGCATTTT. This gives the protein CASRLAGDPFNQPQHF.

This clone was detected a few times. The rearrangement joins TRBV19 to TRBJ1-1; weak D call: TRBD1 (6 bases). Germline lookup yields CDR1 LNHDA and CDR2 SQIVND (reference sequence). Trimming left V 5 bases short and J 11 bases short, with 21 bases between. This CDR3 region has 14 residues. As DNA, the CDR3 is TGTGCCAGTAGTCCACGGAGACAGGCCGCTTTGGCTTTCTTT. Translating gives CASSPRRQAALAFF.

The chain employs TRBV10-3 and TRBJ1-6, with D perhaps matching TRBD1 (6 bases). The V end lost 3 bases, the J end lost 1 base, and 13 bases lay between the germline ends. CDR1 is ENHRY and CDR2 is SYGVKD in the germline V gene. The CDR3 runs 17 residues. The CDR3 DNA sequence: TGTGCCATCAGTGAAGGCAGGGGTGGTTCCTATAATTCACCCCTCCACTTT. Translated, it gives CAISEGRGGSYNSPLHF.

The chain joins TRBV7-9 to TRBJ2-1; the match to TRBD1 covers 9 bases. In germline, CDR1 is SEHNR, CDR2 FQNEAQ (reference sequence). V lost 6 bases and J lost 4; bases outside the gene matches: 7. The CDR3 extends over 15 amino acids. CDR3: CASSSGTGMYNEQFF. The CDR3, as DNA: TGTGCCAGCAGTTCCGGGACAGGGATGTACAATGAGCAGTTCTTC.

A few counts support this clone. The rearrangement joins TRBV7-3 to TRBJ1-1, with D perhaps TRBD1 (6 bases). CDR1 SGHTA and CDR2 FQGTGA come from the germline V gene. V lost 0 bases and J 1 base, leaving 6 bases between the germline ends. The CDR3 contains 14 residues. This CDR3 reads CASSLTGGNTEAFF. The CDR3 nucleotides are TGTGCCAGCAGCTTAACAGGGGGGAACACTGAAGCTTTCTTT.

V usage is TRBV10-3 and J usage is TRBJ1-3, with D possibly TRBD1 on 5 matching bases. The CDR3 is 15 residues long. CDR1 is ENHRY and CDR2 is SYGVKD in the germline V gene. Trimming pared 5 bases from V and 3 bases from J, leaving 14 bases between. The CDR3 loop reads CAISPRSGLGNTIYF. For the CDR3, the DNA is TGTGCCATCAGTCCTCGGTCAGGGCTTGGAAACACCATATATTTT.